The 7 T cell receptor beta chains in this list originate from one sample, sequenced in a study of OX40 agonist ivuxolimab in advanced cancers. Sequencing used immunoSEQ multiplex PCR; TCRdb keeps in-frame clones, though not all of them. The sample consists of some 60,000 clones, around 93% of them appearing once. Sequenced here: CD4+ or CD8+ T cells sorted from blood, sampled in a trial of the OX40 agonist ivuxolimab. The receptors shown here come from an adult with an advanced solid tumor such as melanoma, head and neck, liver or kidney cancer.

The chain links TRBV25-1 to TRBJ2-3, with D tentatively TRBD1 (5 bases). Trimming shortened V by 7 bases and J by 7 bases, and 6 bases separated the two germline ends. Germline V lookup: CDR1 MGHDK, CDR2 SYGVNS. The CDR3 runs to 10 residues. The CDR3 nucleotides read TGTGCCAGCAAGGGGTATACGCAGTATTTT. This translates into CASKGYTQYF.

The chain combines TRBV7-2 with TRBJ2-1; D is perhaps TRBD1 or TRBD2 (6 bases each). From germline, CDR1 is SGHTA and CDR2 FQGNSA. The CDR3 spans 14 residues. The V end lost 5 bases, the J end lost 4 bases, and 12 bases lay between the germline ends. This CDR3 reads CASSPGAGYNEQFF. CDR3 nucleotide sequence: TGTGCCAGCAGCCCAGGGGCGGGGTACAATGAGCAGTTCTTC.

CDR3 bases: TGTGCCAGCAGCCCGGGACAGAGCTCTGGGGCCAACGTCCTGACTTTC. Its protein is CASSPGQSSGANVLTF. The rearrangement uses TRBV6-4 and TRBJ2-6; 7 nucleotides agree with TRBD1. The CDR3 is 16 residues long. Germline V gene lookup returns CDR1 MRHNA and CDR2 SNTAGT. The V segment lost 6 bases and the J segment 0 bases; nucleotides outside the gene matches: 5.

This chain connects TRBV13 to TRBJ2-7; TRBD1 matches 9 bases. The germline CDR1 and CDR2 sequences are PRHDT and FYEKMQ (reference sequence). The junction had 11 bases not matched to a gene; V was cut back by 4 bases and J by 7 bases. CDR3 length equals 15 residues. The CDR3 DNA sequence: TGTGCCAGCAGCTGGGGACAGGGTCCTTCCCAAGAGCAGTACTTC. Protein product: CASSWGQGPSQEQYF.

This clone was seen a single time. The chain is built from TRBV27 and TRBJ2-7; D might be TRBD2 (6 bases). Trimming took off 8 bases at V and 0 bases at J, with 14 bases between the two ends. CDR1 is MNHEY and CDR2 is SMNVEV in the germline V gene (reference sequence). The CDR3 consists of 14 residues. DNA of the CDR3: TGTGCCAGCGGAACCGGGGAGGACTCCTACGAGCAGTACTTC. Its translation: CASGTGEDSYEQYF.

The sample holds one count of this clone. The genes are TRBV5-1 and TRBJ2-5; TRBD1 matches at 10 bases. Trimming cost V 0 bases and J 1 base; bases outside gene matches: 3. Germline CDR1 and CDR2: SGHRS and YFSETQ. The CDR3 has 16 amino acids. CDR3 sequence reads: CASSLVWDRGQETQYF. The CDR3 bases are TGCGCCAGCAGCTTGGTGTGGGACAGGGGCCAAGAGACCCAGTACTTC.

This chain uses TRBV11-3 with TRBJ2-5; 14 nucleotides align to TRBD2. Germline-derived CDR1 and CDR2 are SGHNT and YENEEA. V trimming: 2 bases; J trimming: 5 bases; junction bases outside the gene matches: 16. The CDR3 is 20 residues long. The CDR3 sequence: CASSLPPRGLAGVRAETQYF. DNA for the CDR3: TGTGCCAGCAGCTTACCCCCGAGGGGACTAGCGGGAGTACGTGCGGAGACCCAGTACTTC. Full variable domain (outside the CDR3, taken from reference TRBV11-3 and TRBJ2-5): EAGVVQSPRYKIIEKKQPVAFWCNPISGHNTLYWYLQNLGQGPELLIRYENEEAVDDSQLPKDRFSAERLKGVDSTLKIQPAELGDSAVYLCASSLPPRGLAGVRAETQYFGPGTRLLVL.